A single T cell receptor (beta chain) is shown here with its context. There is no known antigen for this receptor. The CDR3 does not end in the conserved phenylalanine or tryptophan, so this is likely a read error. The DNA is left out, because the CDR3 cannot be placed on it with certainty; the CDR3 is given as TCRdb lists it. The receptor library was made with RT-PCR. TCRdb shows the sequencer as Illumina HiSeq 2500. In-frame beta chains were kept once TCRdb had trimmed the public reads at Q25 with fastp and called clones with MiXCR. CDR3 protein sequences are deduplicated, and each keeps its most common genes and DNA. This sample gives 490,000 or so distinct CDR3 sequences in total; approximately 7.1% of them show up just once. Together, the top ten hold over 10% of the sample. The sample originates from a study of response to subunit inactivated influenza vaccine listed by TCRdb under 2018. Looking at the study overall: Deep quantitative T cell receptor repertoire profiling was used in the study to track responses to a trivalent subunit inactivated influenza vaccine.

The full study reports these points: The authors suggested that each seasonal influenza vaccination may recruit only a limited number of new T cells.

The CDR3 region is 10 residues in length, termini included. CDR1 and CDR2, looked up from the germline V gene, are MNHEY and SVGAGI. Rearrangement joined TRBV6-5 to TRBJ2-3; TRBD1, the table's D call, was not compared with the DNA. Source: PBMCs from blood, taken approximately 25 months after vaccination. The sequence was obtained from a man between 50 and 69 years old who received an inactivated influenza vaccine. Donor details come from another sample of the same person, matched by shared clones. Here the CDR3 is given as CASSSLTWTG.